These 14 T cell receptor beta chains were all obtained from the same sample, sequenced in a study of Graves' ophthalmopathy and Graves' hyperthyroidism. The authors amplified TCR beta CDR3 regions from RNA transcripts. First-round RT-PCR relied on HTBI primers, and a second-round multiplex PCR came next. MiXCR, applied by TCRdb to the multiplex PCR reads, yields one record per CDR3 protein. Among about 740,000 distinct CDR3 sequences, 40% were seen once, and the ten largest hold about 40%. Sequencing was performed on peripheral blood. The origin of the receptors is an adult man with Graves' ophthalmopathy.

This chain links TRBV6-5 with TRBJ1-4; no clear D gene. Trimming took 4 bases from V and 10 from J, leaving 10 bases between them. CDR1 and CDR2 from the germline V gene are MNHEY and SVGAGI. The CDR3 is 12 residues long. Here the CDR3 reads CASSLVDGKLFF. CDR3 in DNA: TGTGCCAGCAGTTTAGTGGATGGAAAACTGTTTTTT.

In regard to this clonotype: The junction differs from germline at one of its ends, possibly a read error. The rearrangement uses TRBV10-3 and TRBJ1-1; TRBD1 matches 9 bases. The germline gives CDR1 ENHRY, CDR2 SYGVKD. There are 16 residues in the CDR3. The CDR3 DNA sequence: TGTGCCAGCAGTGACGCCGGGACAGGGATGAACACTGAAGCTTTCTTT. Translated: CASSDAGTGMNTEAFF.

The rearrangement joins TRBV5-4 to TRBJ2-7, with D maybe TRBD1 (5 bases). Between the trimmed V and J ends, which lost 4 bases and 3 bases, there was a span of 14 bases. Germline V gene data show CDR1 as SGHNT and CDR2 as YYREEE (reference sequence). The CDR3 totals 14 residues. The CDR3 DNA reads as TGTGCCAGCAGCCAGGGCCTAATCATCTACGAGCAGTACTTC. It encodes CASSQGLIIYEQYF. The complete variable domain, with remaining parts taken from reference TRBV5-4 and TRBJ2-7, reads ETGVTQSPTHLIKTRGQQVTLRCSSQSGHNTVSWYQQALGQGPQFIFQYYREEENGRGNFPPRFSGLQFPNYSSELNVNALELDDSALYLCASSQGLIIYEQYFGPGTRLTVT.

The chain couples TRBV25-1 to TRBJ1-2, with no clear D. Germline assignment: CDR1 MGHDK and CDR2 SYGVNS. This CDR3 is built from 15 residues. V was shortened by 6 bases and J by 6 bases, with 20 bases between the two germline ends. CDR3 bases: TGTGCCAGCAGCCTCACATTGGGAGCTAGGGATGGCTACACCTTC. Translation gives CASSLTLGARDGYTF.

V usage is TRBV12-3 or TRBV12-4 and J usage is TRBJ2-5, with 11 nucleotides matching TRBD2. The junction had 9 bases not matched to a gene; V was cut back by 5 bases and J by 4 bases. This CDR3 has 16 amino acids. For the CDR3, the DNA is TGTGCCAGCAGTGAACCTAGCGGGGGGCCGGGAGAGACCCAGTACTTC. Its protein product is CASSEPSGGPGETQYF.

The V gene is TRBV9, the J gene TRBJ1-2; TRBD1 aligns across 7 bases. The CDR3 runs 15 residues. Germline trimming cut 0 bases from V and 6 bases from J; bases unmatched to any gene: 8. Germline V gene sequence: CDR1 SGDLS, CDR2 YYNGEE. The CDR3 loop reads CASSVEGTVGDGYTF. The CDR3 DNA sequence: TGTGCCAGCAGCGTAGAAGGGACAGTGGGGGATGGCTACACCTTC.

J is TRBJ2-7 and V is TRBV25-1; D unclear. The DNA end favors TRBJ2-1, so the J call may be wrong. The CDR3 length is 12 residues. Looked up from germline, CDR1 is MGHDK and CDR2 is SYGVNS. In nucleotides, the CDR3 is TGTGCCAGCAGCGTCTCGACCGGTGAGCAGTTCTTC. Protein sequence: CASSVSTGEQFF.

Concerning this clonotype: The junction shows a germline mismatch at one end, possibly a read error. The chain recombines TRBV10-1 with TRBJ2-7; 7 positions agree with TRBD1. CDR3 length equals 14 residues. Germline CDR1 and CDR2: WNHNN and SYGVQD (reference sequence). CDR3 in DNA: TGTGCCAGCAGCCTCCGGGACAGCGGTCTGGAGCAGTACTTC. Its translation: CASSLRDSGLEQYF.

This clonotype was detected many times. The V call is TRBV19, the J call TRBJ1-4, with TRBD1 matching over 9 bases. This CDR3 is built from 15 residues. Looked up from germline, CDR1 is LNHDA and CDR2 is SQIVND (reference sequence). J was trimmed by 7 bases and V by 5 bases; bases with no gene match: 8. The CDR3 sequence is CASSGAGTGLEKLFF. CDR3 nucleotide sequence: TGTGCCAGTAGTGGTGCAGGGACAGGGCTTGAAAAACTGTTTTTT.

This clonotype appeared many times. This chain connects TRBV29-1 to TRBJ1-6, with 9 positions matching TRBD1. Trimming removed 6 bases from V and 8 bases from J; junction bases left unmatched: 5. CDR1 is SQVTM and CDR2 is ANQGSEA in the germline V gene. The CDR3 consists of 13 residues. Here the CDR3 reads CSVAGQGDSPLHF. The CDR3 bases are TGCAGCGTCGCGGGACAGGGAGATTCACCCCTCCACTTT.

The rearrangement uses TRBV25-1 and TRBJ1-6; D is undetermined. CDR3 size: 16 residues. Germline V gene lookup returns CDR1 MGHDK and CDR2 SYGVNS. V shed 5 bases and J shed 2 bases, with 13 bases lying between them. CDR3 sequence: CASSYSGETYNSPLHF. CDR3 sequence (DNA): TGTGCCAGCAGTTACTCCGGGGAGACCTATAATTCACCCCTCCACTTT.

This clonotype appeared a few times. This chain links TRBV24-1 with TRBJ2-7, with 9 bases fitting TRBD1. The J call may not be correct, given that the DNA end is closer to TRBJ2-1. The germline V gene has CDR1 KGHDR and CDR2 SFDVKD. This CDR3 is 14 amino acids long. CDR3 nucleotide sequence: TGTGCCACCGGGGGGACAGGGCGGGTCGATGAGCAGTTCTTC. Its translation: CATGGTGRVDEQFF.

This clonotype has a handful of counts. V is TRBV24-1 and J is TRBJ1-4, with D hard to call. The CDR3 sequence is 15 residues long. V was pared by 5 bases and J by 0 bases, with 9 bases between. CDR1 is KGHDR, CDR2 SFDVKD, per germline. The CDR3 DNA reads as TGTGCCACCAGTGCTCGGGATACAACTAATGAAAAACTGTTTTTT. It is translated as CATSARDTTNEKLFF.

This clonotype was counted only a few times. A read error may account for a junction end that differs from germline. V is TRBV10-3 and J is TRBJ1-1; tentatively, D is TRBD1 (5 bases). The CDR3 runs 14 residues. Germline CDR1 is ENHRY and CDR2 is SYGVKD. The CDR3 DNA follows: TGTGCCAGCAGTTACACACAGGAGAACACTGAAGCTTTCTTT. Amino acid sequence: CASSYTQENTEAFF.